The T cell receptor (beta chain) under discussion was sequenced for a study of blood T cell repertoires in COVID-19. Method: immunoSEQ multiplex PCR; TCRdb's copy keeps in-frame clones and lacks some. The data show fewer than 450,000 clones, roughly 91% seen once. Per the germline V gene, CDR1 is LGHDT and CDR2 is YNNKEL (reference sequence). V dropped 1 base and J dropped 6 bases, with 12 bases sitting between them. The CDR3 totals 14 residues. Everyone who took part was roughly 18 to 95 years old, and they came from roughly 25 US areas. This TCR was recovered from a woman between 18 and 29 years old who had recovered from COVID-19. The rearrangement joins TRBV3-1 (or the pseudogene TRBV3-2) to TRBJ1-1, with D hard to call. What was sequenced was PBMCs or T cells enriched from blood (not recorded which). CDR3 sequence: CASSQVEGRAEAFF. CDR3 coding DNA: TGTGCCAGCAGCCAAGTAGAGGGAAGGGCTGAAGCTTTCTTT.